This T cell receptor (beta chain) is from a study of T cell changes during pregnancy in multiple sclerosis. The table came from immunoSEQ multiplex PCR; TCRdb's copy has only in-frame clones and leaves some out. The data hold roughly 30,000 clones, with roughly 87% observed a single time. The starting material was CD8+ T cells from peripheral blood mononuclear cells, obtained in the first trimester of pregnancy. The origin of this receptor is a female donor with multiple sclerosis, enrolled in a pregnancy study.

The DNA for the CDR3 is TGTGCTAGTGGTTTGGTACTTATGTTGGTAGCAGTCAATAACTACGAGCAGTACTTC. Translating it yields CASGLVLMLVAVNNYEQYF. This sequence joins TRBV12-5 and TRBJ2-7; D ambiguous. Trimming left V 0 bases short and J 3 bases short, with 24 bases between. Germline lookup yields CDR1 LGHNT and CDR2 FRNRAP. The CDR3 has 19 residues.